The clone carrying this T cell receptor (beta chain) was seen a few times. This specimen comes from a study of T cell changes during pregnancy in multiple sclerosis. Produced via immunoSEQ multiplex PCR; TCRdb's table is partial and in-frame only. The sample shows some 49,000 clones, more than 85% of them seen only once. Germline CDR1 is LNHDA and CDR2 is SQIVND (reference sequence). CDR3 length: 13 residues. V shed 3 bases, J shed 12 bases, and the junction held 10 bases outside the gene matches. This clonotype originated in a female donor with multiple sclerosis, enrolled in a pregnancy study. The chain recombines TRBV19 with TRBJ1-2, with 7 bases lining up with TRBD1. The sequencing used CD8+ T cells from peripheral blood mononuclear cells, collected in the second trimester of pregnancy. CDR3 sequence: CASSMEEQGPNTF. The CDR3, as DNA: TGTGCCAGTAGTATGGAGGAACAGGGGCCCAACACCTTC.